This T cell receptor (beta chain) derives from a study of shared clonotypes between healthy human individuals. The germline V gene encodes CDR1 SGHAT and CDR2 FQNNGV. This CDR3 has 14 amino acids. Trimming shortened V by 5 bases and J by 6 bases, and 17 bases separated the two germline ends. Profiling relied on immunoSEQ multiplex PCR, and the TCRdb table lists in-frame clones only, not all of them. The data contain over 2,000,000 clones, 85% to 95% of them singletons. CD45RO-negative CD8 cells positively selected for CCR7 made up the naive population, which excluded terminally differentiated effector memory CD45RA+ cells.

The sequencing sample was made of naive CD8+ T cells from PBMCs. The sequence came from a young man in good health. Some clones in this sample may be carry-over from other donors' samples. The chain is built from TRBV11-2 and TRBJ2-7, with D perhaps assigned TRBD1 or TRBD2 (5 bases each). The chain's CDR3 is CASSPAMEGTEQYF. The DNA for the CDR3 is TGTGCCAGCAGCCCGGCGATGGAAGGGACCGAGCAGTACTTC.